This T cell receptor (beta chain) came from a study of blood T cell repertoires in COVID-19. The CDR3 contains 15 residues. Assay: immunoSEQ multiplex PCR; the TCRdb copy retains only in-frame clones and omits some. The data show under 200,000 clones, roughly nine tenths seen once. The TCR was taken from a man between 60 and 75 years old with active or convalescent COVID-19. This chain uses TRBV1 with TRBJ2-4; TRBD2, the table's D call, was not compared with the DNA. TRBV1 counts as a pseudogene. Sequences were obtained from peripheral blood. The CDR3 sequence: CTSSQGTSGGAIQYF. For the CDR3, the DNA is TGCACCAGCAGCCAAGGGACTAGCGGGGGGGCCATTCAGTACTTC.